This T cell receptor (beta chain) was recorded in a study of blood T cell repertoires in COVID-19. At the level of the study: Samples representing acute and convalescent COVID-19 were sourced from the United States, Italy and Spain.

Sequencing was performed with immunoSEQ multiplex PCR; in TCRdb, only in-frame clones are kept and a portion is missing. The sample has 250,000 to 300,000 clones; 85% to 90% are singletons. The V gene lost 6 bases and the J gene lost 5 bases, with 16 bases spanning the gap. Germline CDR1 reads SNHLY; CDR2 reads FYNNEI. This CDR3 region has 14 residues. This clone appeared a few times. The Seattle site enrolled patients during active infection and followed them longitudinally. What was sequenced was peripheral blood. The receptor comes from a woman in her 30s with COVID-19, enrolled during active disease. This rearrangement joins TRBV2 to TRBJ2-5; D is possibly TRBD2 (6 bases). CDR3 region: CASRVADAWETQYF. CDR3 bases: TGTGCCAGCAGAGTAGCGGACGCATGGGAGACCCAGTACTTC.